Following are 7 T cell receptor beta chains from one sample sequenced in a study of CD8 T cells in ankylosing spondylitis. Notes on the study in general: Made up of fewer than ten highly homologous variants, a TCR beta motif appeared characteristic of ankylosing spondylitis blood.

The antigens of these receptors remain unknown. Via MiXCR, TCRdb re-called the 5' RACE reads, giving one row per CDR3 protein. The sample has around 890,000 distinct CDR3 sequences, about 10% seen once. The sequenced material came from blood, either unsorted or a sorted T cell fraction (not recorded which). The receptors shown here come from a male donor with ankylosing spondylitis.

This clonotype was recorded at least ten times. The rearrangement joins TRBV2 to TRBJ1-6, with TRBD1 matching 9 bases. The junction had 4 bases not matched to a gene; V was cut back by 2 bases and J by 8 bases. CDR1 SNHLY and CDR2 FYNNEI come from the germline V gene. The CDR3 runs to 15 residues. The CDR3 nucleotides read TGTGCCAGCAGTGAAAGACAGGGGGTTCATTCACCCCTCCACTTT. This gives the protein CASSERQGVHSPLHF.

This clonotype was detected a few times. This chain connects TRBV10-3 to TRBJ1-2; no reliable D call. This CDR3 contains 15 residues. V was cut by 5 bases and J by 4 bases, with 17 bases left in between. From germline, CDR1 is ENHRY and CDR2 SYGVKD. CDR3 loop: CAISFSDGYPYGYTF. The CDR3 coding sequence is TGTGCCATCAGTTTTTCCGACGGATATCCCTATGGCTACACCTTC.

This clonotype occurred many times. The chain joins TRBV20-1 to TRBJ2-1; 7 positions agree with TRBD2. Germline V gene sequence: CDR1 DFQATT, CDR2 SNEGSKA (reference sequence). The CDR3 length is 14 residues. V was pared by 4 bases and J by 6 bases, with 9 bases of the junction left unmatched. The CDR3, as DNA: TGCAGTGCTACCCCAGGACTAGGAATCAATGAGCAGTTCTTC. As protein: CSATPGLGINEQFF.

This clonotype was observed a few times. The CDR3 nucleotides read TGCAGTGCTAGTGTTGGTCCCAGCCATGAAAAACTGTTTTTT. Protein product: CSASVGPSHEKLFF. The chain combines TRBV20-1 with TRBJ1-4; D not certain. V lost 3 bases to trimming and J lost 6 bases, with 14 bases between them. Germline lookup yields CDR1 DFQATT and CDR2 SNEGSKA (reference sequence). The CDR3 is 14 residues long.

Only a few counts were recorded for this clonotype. The gene calls are TRBV7-2 and TRBJ2-3; the match to TRBD2 covers 15 bases. Germline V CDR1 and CDR2: SGHTA, FQGNSA. The CDR3 is 15 amino acids. Trimming cost V 3 bases and J 14 bases; bases outside gene matches: 9. CDR3 sequence: CASSFRRTSGRGSYF. CDR3 nucleotides: TGTGCCAGCAGCTTCCGCCGGACTAGCGGGAGGGGGTCGTATTTT.

This clonotype was observed a handful of times. V gene TRBV20-1 combines with J gene TRBJ2-1; TRBD2 agrees at 7 bases. This CDR3 has 14 residues. V was clipped by 6 bases and J by 4 bases; unmatched bases: 9. Germline CDR1 reads DFQATT; CDR2 reads SNEGSKA (reference sequence). CDR3 coding DNA: TGCAGTGCCCTCTTGGGACTAAGATACAATGAGCAGTTCTTC. Translation: CSALLGLRYNEQFF.

The chain is built from TRBV5-1 and TRBJ2-3; D remains ambiguous. The V gene lost 4 bases and the J gene lost 0 bases, with 12 bases spanning the gap. The CDR3 is 15 residues long. Germline CDR1 reads SGHRS; CDR2 reads YFSETQ. DNA for the CDR3: TGCGCCAGCAGCGCCGACCCAACTAGCACAGATACGCAGTATTTT. Its protein product is CASSADPTSTDTQYF.